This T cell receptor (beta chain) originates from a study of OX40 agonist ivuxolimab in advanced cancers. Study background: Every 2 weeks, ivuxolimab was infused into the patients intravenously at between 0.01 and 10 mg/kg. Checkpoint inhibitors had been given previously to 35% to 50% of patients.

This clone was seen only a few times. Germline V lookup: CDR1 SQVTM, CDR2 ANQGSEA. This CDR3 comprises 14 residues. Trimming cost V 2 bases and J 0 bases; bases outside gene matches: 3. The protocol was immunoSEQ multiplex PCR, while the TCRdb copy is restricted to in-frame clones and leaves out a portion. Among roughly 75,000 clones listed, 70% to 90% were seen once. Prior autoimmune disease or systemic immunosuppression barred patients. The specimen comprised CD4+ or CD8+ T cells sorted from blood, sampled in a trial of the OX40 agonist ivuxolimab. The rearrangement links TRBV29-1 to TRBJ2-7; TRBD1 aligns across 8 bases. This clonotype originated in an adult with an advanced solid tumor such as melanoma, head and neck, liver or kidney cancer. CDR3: CSVEPQGASYEQYF. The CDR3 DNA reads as TGCAGCGTTGAACCGCAGGGGGCCTCCTACGAGCAGTACTTC.